This TCR beta chain emerged from a study of vaccination and CD4 T cells after COVID-19. Overall study context: Cultures designated as controls were supplied with a CEFX pool, an HIV-1 Nef pool, or no peptide.

As to treatment: roughly 10-day PBMC culture with coronavirus spike peptide pools or control peptides (ViraFEST assay). CD4+ T cells of the unexposed donor were collected before the COVID-19 pandemic (2011-2018). ViraFEST expanded antigen-specific T cells with peptide pools, then sequenced TCRs. Study-wide points: In convalescent patients, a median about 89% of reactive clones appeared only post-vaccination. Recorded median SARS-CoV-2-reactive clonotype numbers increased from 21 to 38 without reaching significance.

In its sample, this clonotype is medium-sized. Antigen: not known. Cultured CD4+ T cell DNA underwent sequencing with the Oncomine TCR Beta short-read assay. A single record per CDR3 protein comes from TCRdb applying MiXCR to the PCR reads. The repertoire has fewer than 7,500 distinct CDR3 sequences, about 37% of them found once; the top ten carry about a third. Sequences were obtained from CD4+ T cells from blood, cultured in vitro. The clonotype comes from a human donor in good health.

CDR3 nucleotides: TGTGCCAGCAGCCCCCTACAGGGGCCACAAGAGACCCAGTACTTC. Translating it yields CASSPLQGPQETQYF. This chain connects TRBV7-9 to TRBJ2-5, with 7 bases identical to TRBD1. V gave up 5 bases and J gave up 2 bases; unmatched junction bases: 8. The CDR3 has 15 amino acids. Germline CDR1 and CDR2: SEHNR and FQNEAQ (reference sequence).